This TCR beta chain was identified during a study of monozygotic twins with inflammatory bowel disease. Study results and limitations: Different T cell subtypes could not be distinguished. Twins with IBD had fewer clonotypes in common with others than healthy twins, particularly during disease activity. Support for a single strong signal or clonotype associated with IBD was absent.

CDR1 and CDR2 from the germline V gene are LNHNV and YYDKDF (reference sequence). The length of the CDR3 is 17 residues. TCRdb reprocessed the 5' RACE reads, with one entry per CDR3 protein and no DNA. The clone table shows approximately 380,000 distinct CDR3 sequences, with the ten largest holding just over 2.5%. A remark on this clonotype: The antigen is unknown.

This sequence was found in a human donor with ulcerative colitis or Crohn's disease, or a healthy co-twin of an affected twin (not recorded which). The sample taken for sequencing was blood. The chain combines TRBV15 with TRBJ1-6. The CDR3 reads CATSRDIGFAGNSPLHF.